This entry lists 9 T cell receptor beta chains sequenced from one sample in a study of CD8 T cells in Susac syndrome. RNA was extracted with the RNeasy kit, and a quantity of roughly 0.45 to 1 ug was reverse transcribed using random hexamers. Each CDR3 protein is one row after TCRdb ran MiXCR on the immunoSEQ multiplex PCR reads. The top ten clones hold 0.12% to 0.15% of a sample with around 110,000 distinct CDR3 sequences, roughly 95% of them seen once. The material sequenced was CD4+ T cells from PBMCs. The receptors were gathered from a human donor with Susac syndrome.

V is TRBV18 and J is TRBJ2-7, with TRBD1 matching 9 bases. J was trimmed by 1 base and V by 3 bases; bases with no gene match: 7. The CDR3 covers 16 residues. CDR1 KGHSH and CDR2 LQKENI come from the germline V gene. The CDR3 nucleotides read TGTGCCAGCTCACCGACACCGGGACAGGGATCCTACGAGCAGTACTTC. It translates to CASSPTPGQGSYEQYF.

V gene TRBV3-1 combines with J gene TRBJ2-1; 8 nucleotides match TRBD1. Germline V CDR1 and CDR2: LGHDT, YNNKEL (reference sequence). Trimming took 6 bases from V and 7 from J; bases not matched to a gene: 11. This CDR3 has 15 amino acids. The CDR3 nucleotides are TGTGCCAGCAGGAACAGGGGGTCCAGTGGGAATGAGCAGTTCTTC. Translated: CASRNRGSSGNEQFF.

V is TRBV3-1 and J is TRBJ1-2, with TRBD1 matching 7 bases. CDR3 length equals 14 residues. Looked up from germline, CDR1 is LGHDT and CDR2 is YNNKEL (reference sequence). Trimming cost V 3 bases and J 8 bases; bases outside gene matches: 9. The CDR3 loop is CASSQRQGSSGYTF. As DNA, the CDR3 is TGTGCCAGCAGCCAGCGACAGGGATCGTCGGGCTACACCTTC.

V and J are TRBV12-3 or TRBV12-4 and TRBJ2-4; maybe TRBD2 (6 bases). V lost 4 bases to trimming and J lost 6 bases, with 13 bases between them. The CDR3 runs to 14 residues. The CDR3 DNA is TGTGCCAGCAGTTACGGAGGGTCTGGAAACATTCAGTACTTC. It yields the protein CASSYGGSGNIQYF.

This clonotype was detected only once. The CDR3 DNA reads as TGTGCCACCAGCACCTCGACGGGGAAACTGTTTTTT. It yields the protein CATSTSTGKLFF. V is TRBV15 and J is TRBJ1-4; D is uncertain. Between the trimmed V and J ends, which lost 4 bases and 11 bases, there was a span of 11 bases. Per germline, CDR1 LNHNV and CDR2 YYDKDF (reference sequence). CDR3 length: 12 amino acids.

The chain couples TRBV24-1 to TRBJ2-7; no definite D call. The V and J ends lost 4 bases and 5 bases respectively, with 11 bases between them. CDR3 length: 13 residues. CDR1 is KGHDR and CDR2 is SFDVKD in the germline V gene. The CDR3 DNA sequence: TGTGCCACCAGTGACCCAGGTTGGGACGAGCAGTACTTC. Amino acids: CATSDPGWDEQYF.

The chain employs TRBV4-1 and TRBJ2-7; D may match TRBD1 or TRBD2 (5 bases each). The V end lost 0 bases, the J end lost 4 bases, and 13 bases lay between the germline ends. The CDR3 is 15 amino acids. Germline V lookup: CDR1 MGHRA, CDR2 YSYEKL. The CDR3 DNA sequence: TGCGCCAGCAGCCAAGATGGGGGTTCGGAGTACGAGCAGTACTTC. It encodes CASSQDGGSEYEQYF.

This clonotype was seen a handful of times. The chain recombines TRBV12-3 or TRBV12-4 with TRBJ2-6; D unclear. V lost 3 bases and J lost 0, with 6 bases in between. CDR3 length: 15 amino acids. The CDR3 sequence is CASSLRGSGANVLTF. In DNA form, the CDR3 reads TGTGCCAGCAGTTTGCGCGGCTCTGGGGCCAACGTCCTGACTTTC.

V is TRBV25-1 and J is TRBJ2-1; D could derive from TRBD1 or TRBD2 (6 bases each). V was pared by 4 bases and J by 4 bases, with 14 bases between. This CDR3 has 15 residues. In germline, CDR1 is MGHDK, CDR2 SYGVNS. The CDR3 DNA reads TGTGCCAGCAGTGTGGGGGGCGACGTTTACAATGAGCAGTTCTTC. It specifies CASSVGGDVYNEQFF.